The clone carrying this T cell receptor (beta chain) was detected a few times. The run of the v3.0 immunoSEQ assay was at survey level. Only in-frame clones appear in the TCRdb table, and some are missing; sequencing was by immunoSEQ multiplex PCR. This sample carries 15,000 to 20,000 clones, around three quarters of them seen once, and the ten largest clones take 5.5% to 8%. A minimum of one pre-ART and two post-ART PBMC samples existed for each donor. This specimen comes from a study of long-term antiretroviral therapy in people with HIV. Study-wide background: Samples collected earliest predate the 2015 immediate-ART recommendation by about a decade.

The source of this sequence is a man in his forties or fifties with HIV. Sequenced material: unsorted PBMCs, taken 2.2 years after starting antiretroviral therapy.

CDR3: CASSFAQGRTEAFF. Here the CDR3 DNA reads TGCGCCAGCAGCTTTGCACAGGGGCGGACTGAAGCTTTCTTT. The chain couples TRBV5-1 to TRBJ1-1, with 7 positions matching TRBD1. Losses at the gene ends were 2 bases for V and 5 bases for J; bases not matched to a gene: 6. Germline-derived CDR1 and CDR2 are SGHRS and YFSETQ. This CDR3 is built from 14 residues.